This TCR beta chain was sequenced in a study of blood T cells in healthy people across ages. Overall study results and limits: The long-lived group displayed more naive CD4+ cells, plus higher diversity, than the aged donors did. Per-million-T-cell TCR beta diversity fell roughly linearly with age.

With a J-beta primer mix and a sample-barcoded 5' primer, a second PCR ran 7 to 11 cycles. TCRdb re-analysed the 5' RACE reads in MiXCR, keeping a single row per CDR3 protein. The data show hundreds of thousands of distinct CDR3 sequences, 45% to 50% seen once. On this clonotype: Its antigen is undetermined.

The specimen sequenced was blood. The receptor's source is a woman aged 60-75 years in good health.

The CDR3: CSGLAETGELFF. In DNA form, the CDR3 reads TGCAGCGGACTAGCGGAAACCGGGGAGCTGTTTTTT. The gene calls are TRBV29-1 and TRBJ2-2, with TRBD2 matching 9 bases. Germline CDR1 and CDR2: SQVTM and ANQGSEA. V was pared by 7 bases and J by 5 bases, with 2 bases of the junction left unmatched. CDR3 length: 12 residues.